This T cell receptor beta chain was documented in a study of T cells in Graves' hyperthyroidism and ophthalmopathy. Comment on this clonotype: Its specificity is unknown.

Findings and limits, study-wide: A median about 6 months before onset, the model predicted ophthalmopathy. Blood also showed most of the thyroid clonotypes that were expanded above 0.001.

The V and J ends lost 5 bases and 4 bases respectively, with 30 bases between them. The CDR3 totals 20 residues. Amplified TCR beta CDR3 regions derived from RNA transcripts. The HTBI primer set drove a first-round RT-PCR of the TCR CDR3. MiXCR, run by TCRdb on the multiplex PCR reads, gives a single entry per CDR3 protein. The sample consists of some 580,000 distinct CDR3 sequences, around 16% of them appearing once. The study excluded patients with uncontrolled infection, other autoimmune disease, pregnancy or lactation. Orbital computed tomography, thyroid ultrasound, serum thyroxine and TRAb, and clinical symptoms together informed the diagnoses.

V usage is TRBV12-3 or TRBV12-4 and J usage is TRBJ1-3; D is unclear. Sample: blood. This clonotype originated in a middle-aged woman with Graves' ophthalmopathy. CDR3 protein: CASSGYGVSSSGLSGNTIYF. The CDR3 DNA is TGTGCCAGCAGTGGTTACGGAGTTTCCAGCTCTGGTCTATCCGGAAACACCATATATTTT.